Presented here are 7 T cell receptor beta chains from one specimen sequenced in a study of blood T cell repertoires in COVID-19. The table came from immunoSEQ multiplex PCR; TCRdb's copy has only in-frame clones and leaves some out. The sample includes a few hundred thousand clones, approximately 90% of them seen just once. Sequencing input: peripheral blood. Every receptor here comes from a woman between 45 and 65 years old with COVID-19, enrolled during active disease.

DNA of the CDR3: TGTGCCAGCAGCTTGTTCGGGACAGGGCACTACGAGCAGTACTTC. It encodes CASSLFGTGHYEQYF. This chain joins TRBV5-6 and TRBJ2-7; 9 positions match TRBD1. Germline loops: CDR1 SGHDT, CDR2 YYEEEE. V lost 1 base and J lost 3; bases outside the gene matches: 5. The CDR3 covers 15 residues.

This chain's CDR3 is CASSQRRGRDEQFF. The CDR3 bases are TGTGCCAGCAGCCAACGTCGCGGGAGGGATGAGCAGTTCTTC. V usage is TRBV3-1 (or the pseudogene TRBV3-2) and J usage is TRBJ2-1; TRBD2 aligns across 9 bases. Germline CDR1 is LGHDT and CDR2 is YNNKEL (reference sequence). The CDR3 spans 14 residues. Germline trimming cut 2 bases from V and 8 bases from J; bases unmatched to any gene: 4.

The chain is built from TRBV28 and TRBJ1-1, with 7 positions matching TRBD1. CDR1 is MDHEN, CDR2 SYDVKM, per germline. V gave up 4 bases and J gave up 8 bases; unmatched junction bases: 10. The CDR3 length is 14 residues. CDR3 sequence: CASSSAQPRGEAFF. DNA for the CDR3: TGTGCCAGCAGTTCCGCCCAACCCAGGGGGGAAGCTTTCTTT.

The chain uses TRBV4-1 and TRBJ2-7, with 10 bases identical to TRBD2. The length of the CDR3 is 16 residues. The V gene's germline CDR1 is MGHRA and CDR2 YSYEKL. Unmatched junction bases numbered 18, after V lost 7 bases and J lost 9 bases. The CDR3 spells CASTPLAGGSHLGQYF. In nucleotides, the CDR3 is TGCGCCAGCACCCCCTTAGCGGGAGGATCCCACCTGGGGCAGTACTTC.

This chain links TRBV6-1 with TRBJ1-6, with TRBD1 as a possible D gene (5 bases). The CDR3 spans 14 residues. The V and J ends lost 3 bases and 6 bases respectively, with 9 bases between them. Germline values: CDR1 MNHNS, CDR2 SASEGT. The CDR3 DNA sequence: TGTGCCAGCAGTGACGGGGGGTTTAATTCACCCCTCCACTTT. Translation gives CASSDGGFNSPLHF.

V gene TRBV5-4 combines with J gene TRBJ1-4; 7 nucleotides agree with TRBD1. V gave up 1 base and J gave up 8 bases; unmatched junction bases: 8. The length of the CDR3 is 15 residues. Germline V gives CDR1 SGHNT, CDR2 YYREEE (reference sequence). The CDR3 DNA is TGTGCCAGCAGCTTGACAGGGGCCCAAAGGGAAAAACTGTTTTTT. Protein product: CASSLTGAQREKLFF.

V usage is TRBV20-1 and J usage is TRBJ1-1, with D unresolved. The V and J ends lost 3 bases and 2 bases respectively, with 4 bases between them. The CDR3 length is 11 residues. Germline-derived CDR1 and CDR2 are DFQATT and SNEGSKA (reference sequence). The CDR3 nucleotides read TGCAGTGCTAGTTATAACACTGAAGCTTTCTTT. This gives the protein CSASYNTEAFF.